What follows are 22 T cell receptor beta chains derived from one specimen sequenced in a study of post-analysis software for immune sequencing data. Study outcomes and limitations: In patients, TRBV5-6, TRBV5-1 and TRBV20-1 belonged to roughly five TRBV segments found more frequently than in controls.

These receptors have no identified antigens. Presence of unique molecular identifiers characterized the TCR beta cDNA libraries. TCRdb itself ran the PCR reads through MiXCR, one entry per CDR3 protein. Among about half a million distinct CDR3 sequences listed, roughly 34% were seen once. Material for sequencing was blood. Receptors were obtained from a girl between 2 and 17 years old with multiple sclerosis.

This clonotype has only a few counts. The chain combines TRBV20-1 with TRBJ2-7; 10 bases align to TRBD1. The junction had 4 bases not matched to a gene; V was cut back by 0 bases and J by 5 bases. This CDR3 spans 14 amino acids. Germline CDR1 and CDR2: DFQATT and SNEGSKA (reference sequence). CDR3 sequence: CSARDRDRGNEQYF. DNA of the CDR3: TGCAGTGCTAGAGACCGGGACAGGGGCAACGAGCAGTACTTC.

This clonotype has just a few counts. The chain joins TRBV27 to TRBJ2-1; the match to TRBD2 covers 10 bases. Germline assignment: CDR1 MNHEY and CDR2 SMNVEV (reference sequence). V lost 4 bases, J lost 3 bases, and 6 bases stayed unmatched. The CDR3 runs 16 residues. The CDR3 is CASSWKAGGVYNEQFF. CDR3 coding DNA: TGTGCCAGCAGTTGGAAAGCGGGGGGGGTCTACAATGAGCAGTTCTTC.

The chain joins TRBV3-1 to TRBJ2-7; D not certain. The CDR3 contains 17 residues. Looked up from germline, CDR1 is LGHDT and CDR2 is YNNKEL (reference sequence). Trimming removed 1 base at V and 0 bases at J, with 16 bases between. The CDR3 sequence is CASSQGYRQPGSYEQYF. CDR3 sequence (DNA): TGTGCCAGCAGCCAAGGATATCGCCAGCCCGGCTCCTACGAGCAGTACTTC.

This clonotype was detected only once. The chain uses TRBV20-1 and TRBJ2-3; 11 bases are shared with TRBD2. CDR1 DFQATT and CDR2 SNEGSKA come from the germline V gene (reference sequence). V was clipped by 6 bases and J by 5 bases; unmatched bases: 13. The CDR3 contains 16 residues. DNA for the CDR3: TGCAGTGCGTCGGAACAGATAGCGGGGGGGCAAGATACGCAGTATTTT. Amino acid sequence: CSASEQIAGGQDTQYF.

This clonotype has just a few counts. The chain links TRBV9 to TRBJ2-1; 10 bases are shared with TRBD2. V shed 0 bases and J 3 bases; nucleotides not matched to a gene: 6. This CDR3 region has 17 residues. Germline V gene lookup returns CDR1 SGDLS and CDR2 YYNGEE. CDR3 DNA: TGTGCCAGCAGCGTAGTGGGGAGCGGGGGGGGCTACAATGAGCAGTTCTTC. Residues: CASSVVGSGGGYNEQFF.

This clonotype came up a few times. The chain links TRBV15 to TRBJ1-6; D uncertain. The V and J ends lost 0 bases and 9 bases respectively, with 9 bases between them. Germline V gives CDR1 LNHNV, CDR2 YYDKDF (reference sequence). CDR3 size: 14 residues. The chain's CDR3 is CATSRDSPTSPLHF. The DNA of the CDR3 is TGTGCCACCAGCAGAGATTCACCCACTTCACCCCTCCACTTT.

The CDR3 protein is CSVESGLAGETQYF. In nucleotides, the CDR3 is TGCAGCGTTGAGTCGGGACTAGCAGGGGAGACCCAGTACTTC. The chain is built from TRBV29-1 and TRBJ2-5; 9 bases match TRBD2. The ends lost 3 bases at V and 5 bases at J; junction bases unmatched: 7. Germline-derived CDR1 and CDR2 are SQVTM and ANQGSEA. This CDR3 comprises 14 residues.

This chain connects TRBV7-2 to TRBJ1-5, with D unclear. V was pared by 5 bases and J by 0 bases, with 11 bases between. Germline CDR1 reads SGHTA; CDR2 reads FQGNSA. This CDR3 spans 15 amino acids. CDR3 nucleotide sequence: TGTGCCAGCAGCGACGACGGAATTAGCAATCAGCCCCAGCATTTT. Translating gives CASSDDGISNQPQHF.

To note about this clonotype: This may come from a read error, since a much larger clone is one base off. This sequence joins TRBV4-2 and TRBJ1-1; possible D gene TRBD1, 5 bases. CDR3 length equals 14 residues. V gave up 4 bases and J gave up 6 bases, with 15 bases separating them. Germline V lookup: CDR1 LGHNA, CDR2 YNFKEQ. CDR3 sequence: CASSLGRWDAEAFF. CDR3 bases: TGTGCCAGCAGCCTGGGGCGCTGGGACGCTGAAGCTTTCTTT.

The table lists this clonotype with a few counts. The rearrangement uses TRBV20-1 and TRBJ1-4; 7 positions match TRBD1. Trimming cost V 4 bases and J 7 bases; bases outside gene matches: 6. CDR3 length: 13 residues. Germline-derived CDR1 and CDR2 are DFQATT and SNEGSKA (reference sequence). The CDR3 DNA reads TGCAGTGCTAATACAGGGGAGTCTGAAAAACTGTTTTTT. Residues: CSANTGESEKLFF.

The V call is TRBV3-1, the J call TRBJ2-1; 15 nucleotides line up with TRBD2. Trimming at V came to 4 bases and at J to 4 bases, leaving 5 bases not matched to a gene. This CDR3 spans 17 amino acids. Germline loops: CDR1 LGHDT, CDR2 YNNKEL (reference sequence). The CDR3 DNA is TGTGCCAGCAGCCCGGGACTAGCGGGGGGAACGTACAATGAGCAGTTCTTC. Its protein product is CASSPGLAGGTYNEQFF.

V and J are TRBV9 and TRBJ2-5; 8 nucleotides agree with TRBD1. This CDR3 is built from 15 residues. The trim removed 0 bases at V and 1 base at J, leaving 2 bases unmatched. CDR1 is SGDLS and CDR2 is YYNGEE in the germline V gene. For the CDR3, the DNA is TGTGCCAGCAGCGTAGCCGGGACAGGCCAAGAGACCCAGTACTTC. Translation gives CASSVAGTGQETQYF.

This chain links TRBV7-2 with TRBJ1-1; 8 positions agree with TRBD1. This CDR3 has 13 amino acids. Losses at the gene ends were 1 base for V and 10 bases for J; bases not matched to a gene: 5. The germline V gene has CDR1 SGHTA and CDR2 FQGNSA. CDR3 loop: CASSLDGRGRAFF. The CDR3, as DNA: TGTGCCAGCAGCTTAGACGGCAGGGGGCGAGCTTTCTTT.

V and J are TRBV7-8 and TRBJ1-3, with TRBD1 identical over 10 bases. The CDR3 is 16 residues long. Germline V gives CDR1 SGHVS, CDR2 FQNEAQ. Trimming cost V 5 bases and J 4 bases; bases outside gene matches: 8. The CDR3 loop reads CASSLYDRGLGNTIYF. As DNA, the CDR3 is TGTGCCAGCAGCCTATACGACAGGGGGCTAGGAAACACCATATATTTT. Full variable domain (missing parts from reference TRBV7-8 and TRBJ1-3): GAGVSQSPRYKVAKRGQDVALRCDPISGHVSLFWYQQALGQGPEFLTYFQNEAQLDKSGLPSDRFFAERPEGSVSTLKIQRTQQEDSAVYLCASSLYDRGLGNTIYFGEGSWLTVV.

CDR3 nucleotide sequence: TGTGCCACCAGTGAGGCGGGACTTAGGGGGGGTGAGACCCAGTACTTC. Protein product: CATSEAGLRGGETQYF. The V and J genes are TRBV24-1 and TRBJ2-7, with a weak D call TRBD2 (7 bases). The DNA end is a closer match to TRBJ2-5, so the J assignment may be wrong. This CDR3 region has 16 residues. Germline lookup yields CDR1 KGHDR and CDR2 SFDVKD.

The chain is built from TRBV29-1 and TRBJ2-1, with D perhaps matching TRBD1 (6 bases). CDR1 is SQVTM, CDR2 ANQGSEA, per germline. The CDR3 extends over 13 amino acids. The ends were cut back, 7 bases at V and 9 bases at J, with 19 bases in the middle. Here the CDR3 DNA reads TGCAGCGGGGGGACACGTCCTAGGGGTGAGCAGTTCTTC. Translated, it gives CSGGTRPRGEQFF.

The chain recombines TRBV5-1 with TRBJ2-5; D uncertain. The J call is uncertain, as TRBJ2-7 better fits the DNA end. In germline, CDR1 is SGHRS, CDR2 YFSETQ. This CDR3 has 15 amino acids. The DNA for the CDR3 is TGCGCCAGCAGCGGCCGGATAGCCAACTCCTACGAGCAGTACTTC. Amino acid sequence: CASSGRIANSYEQYF.

This clonotype was detected ten times or more. This rearrangement joins TRBV4-1 to TRBJ2-4; the D gene is possibly TRBD1 (5 bases). CDR1 MGHRA and CDR2 YSYEKL come from the germline V gene. The CDR3 contains 14 residues. Trimming left V 1 base short and J 6 bases short, with 10 bases between. The CDR3 spells CASSQVGPGNIQYF. In DNA form, the CDR3 reads TGCGCCAGCAGCCAAGTGGGGCCGGGAAACATTCAGTACTTC.

CDR3 nucleotide sequence: TGTGCCATCAGTGAGCCCCGGACAGGCTACACCTTC. Translated, it gives CAISEPRTGYTF. V gene TRBV10-3 combines with J gene TRBJ1-2; D possibly corresponds to TRBD1 (5 bases). The CDR3 covers 12 residues. Germline-derived CDR1 and CDR2 are ENHRY and SYGVKD. Trimming pared 2 bases from V and 8 bases from J, leaving 9 bases between.

This clonotype has more than one count but fewer than ten. The chain joins TRBV7-9 to TRBJ1-1; D remains unclear. The V gene lost 5 bases and the J gene lost 11 bases, with 12 bases spanning the gap. The CDR3 contains 11 residues. In germline, CDR1 is SEHNR, CDR2 FQNEAQ (reference sequence). The CDR3 loop is CASSAGSWAFF. CDR3 nucleotide sequence: TGTGCCAGCAGCGCCGGGTCGTGGGCTTTCTTT.

V usage is TRBV4-1 and J usage is TRBJ1-4, with D uncertain. CDR1 MGHRA and CDR2 YSYEKL come from the germline V gene. The CDR3 extends over 14 amino acids. With 6 bases removed from V and 1 base from J, the gap between germline ends came to 9 bases. The CDR3 reads CASSHIRTNEKLFF. The CDR3 region has the DNA TGCGCCAGCAGTCATATCAGAACTAATGAAAAACTGTTTTTT.

This chain links TRBV12-3 or TRBV12-4 with TRBJ2-2, with 7 positions matching TRBD1. With V trimmed by 4 bases and J by 5 bases, 7 bases remained unmatched. The CDR3 is 15 amino acids. The CDR3 coding sequence is TGTGCCAGCAGTTACACCGGGACAGTTACCGGGGAGCTGTTTTTT. Encoded protein: CASSYTGTVTGELFF.